This T cell receptor (beta chain) was identified during a study of blood T cell repertoires in COVID-19. On the study more broadly: The cDNA or gDNA used as material had been derived from T cells, B-cell-depleted T cells, or PBMCs.

This CDR3 region has 14 residues. V lost 5 bases, J lost 6 bases, and 17 bases lay in between. Germline V gene data show CDR1 as SGDLS and CDR2 as YYNGEE. Original handling: Scientists estimated how many nucleated cells there were by amplifying reference gene primers. TCRdb's copy holds only in-frame clones and misses some; the assay was immunoSEQ multiplex PCR. D and trimming come from the DNA, and the V and J calls and clone size come from that table. The sample consists of 300,000 to 450,000 clones, about 85% of them appearing once. The chain employs TRBV9 and TRBJ1-1; D gene ambiguous. Sequencing was carried out using peripheral blood. The source is a woman aged 18-29 years with acute or convalescent COVID-19. The CDR3 spells CASSQGSLGAEAFF. CDR3 sequence (DNA): TGTGCCAGCAGTCAAGGCTCACTGGGCGCTGAAGCTTTCTTT.